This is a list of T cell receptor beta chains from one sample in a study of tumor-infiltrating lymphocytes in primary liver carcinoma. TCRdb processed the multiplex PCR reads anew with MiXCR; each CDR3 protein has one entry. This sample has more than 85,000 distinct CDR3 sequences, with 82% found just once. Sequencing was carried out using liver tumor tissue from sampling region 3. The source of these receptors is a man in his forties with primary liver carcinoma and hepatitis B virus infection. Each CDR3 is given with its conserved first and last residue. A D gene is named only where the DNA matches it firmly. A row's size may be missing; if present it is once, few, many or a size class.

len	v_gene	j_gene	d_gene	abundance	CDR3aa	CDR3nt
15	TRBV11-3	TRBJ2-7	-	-	CTSSLDPGIPYEQYF	TGTACCAGCAGCTTAGATCCCGGGATACCTTACGAGCAGTACTTC
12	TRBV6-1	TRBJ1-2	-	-	CASCEGRWRNTF	TGTGCCAGCTGTGAAGGCAGGTGGCGGAACACCTTC
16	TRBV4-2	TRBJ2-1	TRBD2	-	CARSQVRAGGYNEQFF	TGTGCCAGGAGCCAAGTGCGAGCGGGAGGTTACAATGAGCAGTTCTTC
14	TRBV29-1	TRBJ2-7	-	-	CSVLRTRVKGEQYF	TGCAGCGTTCTCCGGACAAGGGTGAAGGGTGAGCAGTACTTC
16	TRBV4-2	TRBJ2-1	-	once	CASSQEFKGGYNEQFF	TGTGCCAGCAGCCAAGAATTCAAGGGGGGCTACAATGAGCAGTTCTTC
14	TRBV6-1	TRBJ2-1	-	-	CASIRIPSNNEQFF	TGTGCCAGCATAAGGATTCCCTCCAACAATGAGCAGTTCTTC
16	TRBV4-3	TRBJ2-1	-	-	CASSQFLPPADNEYFF	TGCGCCAGCAGCCAATTCCTCCCCCCGGCGGACAATGAGTACTTCTTC
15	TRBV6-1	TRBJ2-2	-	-	CATGEVWWLAGELFF	TGTGCCACCGGTGAAGTGTGGTGGCTCGCCGGGGAGCTGTTTTTC
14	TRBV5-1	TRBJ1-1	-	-	CASSFIGMDTEAFF	TGCGCCAGCAGCTTTATAGGTATGGACACTGAAGCTTTCTTT
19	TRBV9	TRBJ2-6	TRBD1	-	CVSSAEYRGRVSGANVLTF	TGTGTCAGCAGCGCTGAATACAGGGGGCGCGTGAGTGGGGCCAACGTCCTGACTTTC
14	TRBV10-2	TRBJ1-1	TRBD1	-	CASRGQYLDTGAFF	TGCGCCAGCAGGGGACAGTATTTGGACACTGGAGCTTTCTTT
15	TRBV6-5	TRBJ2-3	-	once	CASREHGWGTDTQYF	TGTGCCAGCAGAGAACATGGGTGGGGTACAGATACGCAGTATTTT
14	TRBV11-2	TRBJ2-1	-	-	CASSFDTSGRSLFF	TGTGCTAGCAGCTTTGATACTAGTGGGAGGTCTCTGTTCTTC
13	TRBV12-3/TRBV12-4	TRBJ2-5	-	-	CANSSGRLETQYF	TGTGCCAACAGTTCAGGCAGATTGGAGACCCAGTACTTC
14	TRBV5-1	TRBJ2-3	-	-	CTSSLELLKDRQYF	TGCACCAGTAGCTTGGAATTGCTGAAGGATAGGCAGTATTTT
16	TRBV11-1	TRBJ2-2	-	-	CASNDPNGANTRELFF	TGTGCCAGCAACGACCCTAACGGAGCGAACACCAGGGAGCTGTTTTTT
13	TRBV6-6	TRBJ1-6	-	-	CTSSSTGISSLHF	TGTACCAGCAGTTCAACAGGGATTTCATCCCTCCACTTT
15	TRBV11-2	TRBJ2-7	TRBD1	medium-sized	CASSRSATGSHEQYF	TGTGCCAGCAGCCGTTCTGCGACAGGGAGCCACGAGCAGTACTTC
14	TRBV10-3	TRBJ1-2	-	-	CDISESPGDYGYTF	TGTGACATCAGTGAGTCGCCAGGGGACTATGGCTACACCTTC
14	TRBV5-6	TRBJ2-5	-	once	CANSMEATQETQYF	TGTGCCAACAGCATGGAGGCTACCCAAGAGACCCAGTACTTC
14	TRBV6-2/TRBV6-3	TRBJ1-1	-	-	CASSYWHGVAETFF	TGTGCCAGCAGTTACTGGCACGGGGTAGCTGAAACTTTCTTT
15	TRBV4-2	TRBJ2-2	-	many	CASSQLTDHTGELFF	TGTGCCAGCAGCCAGTTGACAGACCACACCGGGGAGCTGTTTTTT
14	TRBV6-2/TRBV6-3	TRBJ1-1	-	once	CASRRGVMNTEAFF	TGTGCCAGTCGGCGAGGGGTGATGAACACTGAGGCTTTTTTT
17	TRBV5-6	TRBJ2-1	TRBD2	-	CASSLTVRLAGNNEQFF	TGTGCCAGCAGCTTGACTGTTCGACTAGCGGGAAATAATGAGCAGTTCTTC
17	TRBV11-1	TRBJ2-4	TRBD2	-	CATSLPGTSGAKNIQYF	TGTGCTACCAGCCTTCCCGGGACTAGCGGGGCCAAAAACATTCAGTACTTC
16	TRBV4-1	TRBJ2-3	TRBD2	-	CASSQRGTRSTDTQYF	TGCGCCAGCAGCCAGAGGGGGACTAGGAGCACAGATACGCAGTATTTT
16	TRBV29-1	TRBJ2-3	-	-	CCVAGVDGRSIVKQYF	TGCTGCGTCGCTGGAGTGGACGGACGTAGCATAGTTAAGCAGTATTTT
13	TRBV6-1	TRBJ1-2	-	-	CVGSEVTAYGYTF	TGTGTCGGCAGTGAAGTCACCGCCTATGGCTACACCTTC
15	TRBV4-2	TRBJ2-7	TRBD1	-	CASGQRTGNSYEQYF	TGTGCCAGTGGCCAACGGACAGGTAACTCCTACGAGCAGTACTTC
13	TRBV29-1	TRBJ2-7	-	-	CSVEITGFGEEYF	TGCAGTGTTGAAATTACAGGATTTGGCGAGGAGTACTTC